This TCR beta chain was found in a study of CD8 T cells in Susac syndrome. The J segment lost 0 bases and the V segment lost 5 bases, leaving 5 bases of the junction unmatched. CDR3 length equals 15 residues. RNA in amounts of roughly 0.5 to 1 ug was reverse transcribed with random hexamers. Amplification of TCR beta CDR3 used immunoSEQ multiplex PCR across 54 Vbeta and 13 Jbeta. MiXCR was run by TCRdb on the immunoSEQ multiplex PCR reads, yielding one entry per CDR3 protein. There are about 210,000 distinct CDR3 sequences in the sample; approximately 95% occur only once, and about 0.091% lies in the top ten.

The sequenced sample consisted of CD4+ T cells from PBMCs. V and J are TRBV12-3 or TRBV12-4 and TRBJ1-2; 8 nucleotides align to TRBD1. This TCR was recovered from a human donor with multiple sclerosis. The CDR3 DNA reads as TGTGCCAGCAGTCAAGGACAGGGACCTAACTATGGCTACACCTTC. Translated, it gives CASSQGQGPNYGYTF.